The entry below describes one T cell receptor beta chain. Its antigen is unidentified. The data were obtained in a study of cytomegalovirus exposure and HLA in healthy donors. Study-level results: Altogether, 150 to 200 TCR beta chains were recorded as cytomegalovirus-associated. With high specificity and sensitivity, the classifier reportedly diagnosed cytomegalovirus status.

There are 15 residues in the CDR3. In germline, CDR1 is MNHEY, CDR2 SVGAGI. The V and J ends lost 6 bases and 6 bases respectively, with 18 bases between them. Researchers ran the PCR with 60 Vbeta and 13 Jbeta primers. The method was immunoSEQ multiplex PCR; TCRdb's version includes in-frame clones alone and lacks a portion of them. This sample's table has roughly 78,000 clones. What was sequenced was PBMCs. The rearrangement joins TRBV6-5 to TRBJ2-1; possible D gene TRBD2, 7 bases. This receptor was identified in a boy aged 5-17 years in good health and CMV-seronegative. CDR3 in DNA: TGTGCCAGCAGCTTGAGGGGGGCTAGCGGCAATGAGCAGTTCTTC. Protein sequence: CASSLRGASGNEQFF.